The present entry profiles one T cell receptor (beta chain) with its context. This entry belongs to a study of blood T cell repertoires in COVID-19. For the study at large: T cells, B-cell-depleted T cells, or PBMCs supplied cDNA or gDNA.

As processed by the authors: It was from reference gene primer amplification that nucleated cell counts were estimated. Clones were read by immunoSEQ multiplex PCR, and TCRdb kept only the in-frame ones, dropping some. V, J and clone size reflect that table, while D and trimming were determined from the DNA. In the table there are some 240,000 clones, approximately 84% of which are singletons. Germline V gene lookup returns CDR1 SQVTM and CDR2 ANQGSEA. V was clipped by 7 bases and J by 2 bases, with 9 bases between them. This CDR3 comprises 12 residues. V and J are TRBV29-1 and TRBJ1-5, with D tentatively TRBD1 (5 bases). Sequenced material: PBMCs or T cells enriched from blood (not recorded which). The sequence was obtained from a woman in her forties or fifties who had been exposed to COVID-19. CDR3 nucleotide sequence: TGCAGCGCCGGGGGGGGCAATCAGCCCCAGCATTTT. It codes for CSAGGGNQPQHF.